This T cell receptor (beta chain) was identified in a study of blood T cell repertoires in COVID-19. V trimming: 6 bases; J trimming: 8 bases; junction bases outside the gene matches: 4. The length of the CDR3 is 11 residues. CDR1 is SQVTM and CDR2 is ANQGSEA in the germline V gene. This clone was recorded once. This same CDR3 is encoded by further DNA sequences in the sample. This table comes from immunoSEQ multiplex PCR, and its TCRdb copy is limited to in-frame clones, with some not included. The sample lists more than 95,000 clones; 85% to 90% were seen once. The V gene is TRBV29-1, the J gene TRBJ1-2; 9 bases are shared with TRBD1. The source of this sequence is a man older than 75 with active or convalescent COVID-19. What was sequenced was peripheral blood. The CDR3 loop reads CSVLDRGGYTF. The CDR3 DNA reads TGCAGCGTGCTCGACAGGGGGGGCTACACCTTC. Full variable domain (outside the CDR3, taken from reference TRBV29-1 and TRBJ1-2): SAVISQKPSRDICQRGTSLTIQCQVDSQVTMMFWYRQQPGQSLTLIATANQGSEATYESGFVIDKFPISRPNLTFSTLTVSNMSPEDSSIYLCSVLDRGGYTFGSGTRLTVV.